Only a few counts were recorded for the clone carrying this TCR beta chain. The antigen is undetermined. This record belongs to a study of cytomegalovirus exposure and HLA in healthy donors. The CDR3 is 18 residues long. The germline V gene has CDR1 SNHLY and CDR2 FYNNEI. The V segment lost 7 bases and the J segment 4 bases; nucleotides outside the gene matches: 14. The study's findings and limits: In a later analysis, several top co-occurrence clusters appeared linked to parvovirus B19, influenza, CMV and Epstein-Barr virus. Most CMV-associated TCR beta chains appeared HLA-restricted in a later analysis.

PCR amplification relied on 60 Vbeta primers (plus 13 Jbeta primers). Assay: immunoSEQ multiplex PCR; the TCRdb copy retains only in-frame clones and omits some. Of 90,000 to 100,000 clones in the sample, 9.4% were seen once. The receptor was derived from a man over 45 in good health and CMV-seropositive. Material for sequencing was PBMCs. The chain employs TRBV2 and TRBJ2-6, with TRBD2 identical over 9 bases. The CDR3 DNA reads as TGTGCCAGCACGGGCGCTAGCGGGATTACTGGAGGGGCCAACGTCCTGACTTTC. This gives the protein CASTGASGITGGANVLTF.